The rows below give T cell receptor beta chains drawn from one sample of a study of response to subunit inactivated influenza vaccine. TCRdb re-analysed the RT-PCR reads in MiXCR, keeping a single row per CDR3 protein. The repertoire consists of under 550,000 distinct CDR3 sequences, with approximately 7.7% occurring once and the leading ten covering over 10%. The sequencing used PBMCs from blood, collected less than 30 months after vaccination. Every receptor here comes from a man aged 50-75 years who received an inactivated influenza vaccine. The CDR3 runs from the conserved cysteine through the conserved F or W. The D gene is left open where the match is weak. Clone size, where shown, is once, few, many, or a class for clones that have expanded.

V gene: TRBV10-1; D gene: .; clone size: .; J gene: TRBJ2-7; CDR3 DNA: TGCGCCAGCAGTGAGTCCCAGGGTCGGACCTACGAGCAGTACTTC; CDR3 protein: CASSESQGRTYEQYF
V gene: TRBV4-3; D gene: .; clone size: few; J gene: TRBJ2-2; CDR3 DNA: TGCGCCAGCAGCCAAGGGATGAGGGCCCGAACCGGGGAGCTGTTTTTT; CDR3 protein: CASSQGMRARTGELFF
V gene: TRBV2; D gene: .; clone size: .; J gene: TRBJ2-7; CDR3 DNA: TGTGCCAGCAGTCCTGGACATGCCCCTAACGAGCAGTACTTC; CDR3 protein: CASSPGHAPNEQYF
V gene: TRBV6-5; D gene: .; clone size: .; J gene: TRBJ2-1; CDR3 DNA: TGTGCCAGCAGTTTCGGCGGGGTTAGCTCCTACAATGAGCAGTTCTTC; CDR3 protein: CASSFGGVSSYNEQFF
V gene: TRBV12-3/TRBV12-4; D gene: TRBD1; clone size: many; J gene: TRBJ2-7; CDR3 DNA: TGTGCCAGCAGTCTAACAGGGACAGAATACGAGCAGTACTTC; CDR3 protein: CASSLTGTEYEQYF
V gene: TRBV4-3; D gene: .; clone size: .; J gene: TRBJ2-3; CDR3 DNA: TGCGCCAGCAGCCAAGTACAGGGTACAGATACGCAGTATTTT; CDR3 protein: CASSQVQGTDTQYF
V gene: TRBV5-1; D gene: .; clone size: .; J gene: TRBJ1-1; CDR3 DNA: TGCGCCAGCAGCTTGGCCGGACAGAAGATGAACTCTGAAGCTTTCTTT; CDR3 protein: CASSLAGQKMNSEAFF
V gene: TRBV6-5; D gene: .; clone size: .; J gene: TRBJ2-3; CDR3 DNA: TGTGCCAGCAGTTACTTCGGGAGCACAGATACGCAGTATTTT; CDR3 protein: CASSYFGSTDTQYF
V gene: TRBV27; D gene: TRBD1; clone size: many; J gene: TRBJ1-1; CDR3 DNA: TGTGCCAGCAGTCTAAATGGACAGGGTAACACTGAAGCTTTCTTT; CDR3 protein: CASSLNGQGNTEAFF
V gene: TRBV4-1; D gene: .; clone size: few; J gene: TRBJ2-5; CDR3 DNA: TGCGCCAGCAGCCAAGGGCCAGAGACCCAGTACTTC; CDR3 protein: CASSQGPETQYF
V gene: TRBV15; D gene: TRBD2; clone size: .; J gene: TRBJ2-2; CDR3 DNA: TGTGCCACCAGCAGAGGGGGAGGGAATGGCCACGGTCAGCTGTTTTTT; CDR3 protein: CATSRGGGNGHGQLFF
V gene: TRBV11-2; D gene: TRBD1; clone size: .; J gene: TRBJ2-7; CDR3 DNA: TGTGCCAGCAGCTTCTCGGACAGGGGTCCCTACGAGCAGTACTTC; CDR3 protein: CASSFSDRGPYEQYF
V gene: TRBV6-1; D gene: .; clone size: .; J gene: TRBJ1-1; CDR3 DNA: TGTGCCAGCAGTGAGGTCGGCGCTGAAGCTTTCTTT; CDR3 protein: CASSEVGAEAFF
V gene: TRBV3-1; D gene: .; clone size: .; J gene: TRBJ2-1; CDR3 DNA: TGTGCCAGCAGCCAAGATCTTTGGTCGAGCTTCACCTACAATGAGCAGTTCTTC; CDR3 protein: CASSQDLWSSFTYNEQFF
V gene: TRBV18; D gene: TRBD1; clone size: many; J gene: TRBJ1-1; CDR3 DNA: TGTGCCAGCTCACTGGGACAGATTGAAGCTTTCTTT; CDR3 protein: CASSLGQIEAFF
V gene: TRBV12-3/TRBV12-4; D gene: .; clone size: many; J gene: TRBJ1-6; CDR3 DNA: TGTGCCAGCAGGGGATCATTAGGGTCCTATAATTCACCCCTCCACTTT; CDR3 protein: CASRGSLGSYNSPLHF
V gene: TRBV29-1; D gene: .; clone size: few; J gene: TRBJ2-3; CDR3 DNA: TGCAGCGTTGAAATTGGGAGCACAGATACGCAGTATTTT; CDR3 protein: CSVEIGSTDTQYF
V gene: TRBV28; D gene: .; clone size: .; J gene: TRBJ2-2; CDR3 DNA: TGTGCCAGCAGTGAGGGCAGGGTCGGGGAGCTGTTTTTT; CDR3 protein: CASSEGRVGELFF
V gene: TRBV29-1; D gene: .; clone size: many; J gene: TRBJ2-7; CDR3 DNA: TGCAGCGTTAGGTCCTGGGACGACTACGAGCAGTACTTC; CDR3 protein: CSVRSWDDYEQYF
V gene: TRBV7-6; D gene: .; clone size: many; J gene: TRBJ2-7; CDR3 DNA: TGTGCCAGCAGCTTACAGGCAGGGGCTCAGACCTACGAGCAGTACTTC; CDR3 protein: CASSLQAGAQTYEQYF
V gene: TRBV12-3/TRBV12-4; D gene: .; clone size: few; J gene: TRBJ2-7; CDR3 DNA: TGTGCCAGTCGCCGGGACATAACCTACGAGCAGTACTTC; CDR3 protein: CASRRDITYEQYF
V gene: TRBV12-3/TRBV12-4; D gene: TRBD2; clone size: .; J gene: TRBJ2-1; CDR3 DNA: TGTGCCAGCAGTTTATTGGGACTAGGATACAATGAGCAGTTCTTC; CDR3 protein: CASSLLGLGYNEQFF
V gene: TRBV12-3/TRBV12-4; D gene: .; clone size: many; J gene: TRBJ1-5; CDR3 DNA: TGTGCCAGCAGTCCCTCTTTGGTTCAGCCCCAGCATTTT; CDR3 protein: CASSPSLVQPQHF
V gene: TRBV30; D gene: .; clone size: few; J gene: TRBJ2-7; CDR3 DNA: TGTGCCTGGAGCCCAGGACAGCGCTACGAGCAGTACTTC; CDR3 protein: CAWSPGQRYEQYF
V gene: TRBV5-4; D gene: .; clone size: .; J gene: TRBJ1-1; CDR3 DNA: TGTGCCAGCAGCTTTAGGGGTAGTCTGGACACATTCCGTCGGAACACTGAAGCTTTCTTT; CDR3 protein: CASSFRGSLDTFRRNTEAFF
V gene: TRBV6-5; D gene: .; clone size: few; J gene: TRBJ1-1; CDR3 DNA: TGTGCCAGCAGTTACTACGGGGTGGCTTTCTTT; CDR3 protein: CASSYYGVAFF
V gene: TRBV12-3/TRBV12-4; D gene: TRBD2; clone size: few; J gene: TRBJ2-2; CDR3 DNA: TGTGCCAGCACGATAGCGGGAGGAGTCACCGGGGAGCTGTTTTTT; CDR3 protein: CASTIAGGVTGELFF
V gene: TRBV4-1; D gene: .; clone size: .; J gene: TRBJ2-1; CDR3 DNA: TGCGCCAGCAGCTCGGGGCAGGGTGCGGTCAATGAGCAGTTCTTC; CDR3 protein: CASSSGQGAVNEQFF
V gene: TRBV10-3; D gene: .; clone size: many; J gene: TRBJ2-5; CDR3 DNA: TGTGCCATCAATACAGGACCCCCACAAGAGACCCAGTACTTC; CDR3 protein: CAINTGPPQETQYF
V gene: TRBV5-4; D gene: .; clone size: many; J gene: TRBJ1-2; CDR3 DNA: TGTGCCAGCAGCTCAAACGCCGTACCCTATGGCTACACCTTC; CDR3 protein: CASSSNAVPYGYTF
V gene: TRBV10-3; D gene: TRBD1; clone size: many; J gene: TRBJ2-5; CDR3 DNA: TGTGCCATCAGCTTGGGACAGGGGATGGGGGAGACCCAGTACTTC; CDR3 protein: CAISLGQGMGETQYF
V gene: TRBV7-3; D gene: TRBD2; clone size: few; J gene: TRBJ2-3; CDR3 DNA: TGTGCCAGCTCTCCAACGGGGGGTCGCACAGATACGCAGTATTTT; CDR3 protein: CASSPTGGRTDTQYF
V gene: TRBV10-3; D gene: TRBD1; clone size: .; J gene: TRBJ2-1; CDR3 DNA: TGTGCCATCCATGGGACAGCCTACAATGAGCAGTTCTTC; CDR3 protein: CAIHGTAYNEQFF
V gene: TRBV6-2/TRBV6-3; D gene: .; clone size: .; J gene: TRBJ2-1; CDR3 DNA: TGTGCCAGCAGTTACAGCCAGATTATTTACAATGAGCAGTTCTTC; CDR3 protein: CASSYSQIIYNEQFF
V gene: TRBV7-9; D gene: TRBD2; clone size: many; J gene: TRBJ2-3; CDR3 DNA: TGTGCCAGCAGCTTAGCGGGAGGGCCGACAGATACGCAGTATTTT; CDR3 protein: CASSLAGGPTDTQYF
V gene: TRBV4-1; D gene: TRBD1; clone size: many; J gene: TRBJ2-3; CDR3 DNA: TGCGCCAGCAGCCAAGCCCCTACAGGGGCCAGCACAGATACGCAGTATTTT; CDR3 protein: CASSQAPTGASTDTQYF
V gene: TRBV5-8; D gene: .; clone size: many; J gene: TRBJ2-7; CDR3 DNA: TGTGCCAGCAGATTCGGACAGTGCTTC; CDR3 protein: CASRFGQCF
V gene: TRBV5-1; D gene: .; clone size: many; J gene: TRBJ2-1; CDR3 DNA: TGCGCCAGCAGCTTGGGGGGTTCAGGGAATGAGCAGTTCTTC; CDR3 protein: CASSLGGSGNEQFF
V gene: TRBV28; D gene: TRBD2; clone size: many; J gene: TRBJ2-1; CDR3 DNA: TGTGCCAGCAGCCGAGGGGGACAGCCTCTACTAGCGGGGGGGCCGCCCGATGAGCAGTTCTTC; CDR3 protein: CASSRGGQPLLAGGPPDEQFF
V gene: TRBV11-1; D gene: TRBD1; clone size: .; J gene: TRBJ2-2; CDR3 DNA: TGTGCCAGCAGCTTACGGGGGACAGGGACCCGTGGGCTGTTTTTT; CDR3 protein: CASSLRGTGTRGLFF
V gene: TRBV7-6; D gene: .; clone size: .; J gene: TRBJ2-2; CDR3 DNA: TGTGCCAGCAGCCGCGACTGGACCACCGGGGAGCTGTTTTTT; CDR3 protein: CASSRDWTTGELFF
V gene: TRBV5-1; D gene: TRBD2; clone size: .; J gene: TRBJ2-7; CDR3 DNA: TGCGCCAGCAGCTGGGGACTAGCGGGAGGGCCACACGAGCAGTACTTC; CDR3 protein: CASSWGLAGGPHEQYF
V gene: TRBV9; D gene: .; clone size: few; J gene: TRBJ2-7; CDR3 DNA: TGTGCCAGCAGCGATCTACTTGGTTACGAGCAGTACTTC; CDR3 protein: CASSDLLGYEQYF
V gene: TRBV11-2; D gene: .; clone size: many; J gene: TRBJ2-7; CDR3 DNA: TGTGCCAGCAGCTTCGCCCCTAAGATTAAGTACTTC; CDR3 protein: CASSFAPKIKYF
V gene: TRBV5-1; D gene: TRBD1; clone size: few; J gene: TRBJ1-3; CDR3 DNA: TGCGCCAGCAGCTTGGACGCGACAGGGAACTCTGGAAACACCATATATTTT; CDR3 protein: CASSLDATGNSGNTIYF
V gene: TRBV6-6; D gene: .; clone size: .; J gene: TRBJ2-7; CDR3 DNA: TGTGCCAGCAGTTACGACACTTACGAGCAGTACTTC; CDR3 protein: CASSYDTYEQYF
V gene: TRBV15; D gene: .; clone size: .; J gene: TRBJ2-7; CDR3 DNA: TGTGCCACCAGCAGAGAGGGGGGACGTCCCGCATACGAGCAGTACTTC; CDR3 protein: CATSREGGRPAYEQYF
V gene: TRBV6-1; D gene: .; clone size: .; J gene: TRBJ2-1; CDR3 DNA: TGTGCCAGCAGTACAGGGACCGAGGCAAGTGAGCAGTTCTTC; CDR3 protein: CASSTGTEASEQFF
V gene: TRBV20-1; D gene: .; clone size: .; J gene: TRBJ1-1; CDR3 DNA: TGCAGTGCTGGGACCTTTAGCGTGGGGACTGAAGCTTTCTTT; CDR3 protein: CSAGTFSVGTEAFF
V gene: TRBV5-4; D gene: .; clone size: .; J gene: TRBJ2-2; CDR3 DNA: TGTGCCAGCAGCGCCGGGGCCTCGATTGACACCGGGGAGCTGTTTTTT; CDR3 protein: CASSAGASIDTGELFF